One and the same sample provided the 9 T cell receptor beta chains below, sequenced in a study of beta chain features in type 1 diabetes. Expressed TCRB transcripts got sequenced, as all isolated RNA was reverse transcribed. Clones were sequenced by immunoSEQ multiplex PCR, and TCRdb holds only the in-frame ones, with some missing. The data show 150,000 or so clones, about a tenth seen once. Source material: central memory CD4+ T cells from blood. These receptors were collected from a young man in good health.

The DNA for the CDR3 is TGTGCCAGCAGCCGGGGGGTAGTACAGTATTTT. It encodes CASSRGVVQYF. The chain combines TRBV7-9 with TRBJ2-3; TRBD2 agrees at 7 bases. Germline V lookup: CDR1 SEHNR, CDR2 FQNEAQ (reference sequence). Trimming removed 5 bases from V and 12 bases from J; junction bases left unmatched: 5. The CDR3 extends over 11 amino acids.

This clone was seen a handful of times. The chain links TRBV7-2 to TRBJ2-7; 10 nucleotides match TRBD2. Per germline, CDR1 SGHTA and CDR2 FQGNSA. The CDR3 is 15 residues long. Losses at the gene ends were 4 bases for V and 7 bases for J; bases not matched to a gene: 10. This chain's CDR3 is CASSSYSGGAGEQYF. CDR3 nucleotides: TGTGCCAGCAGCTCCTACAGCGGGGGGGCCGGAGAGCAGTACTTC.

This clone was picked up a small number of times. The CDR3 loop reads CASSRSGGASRETQYF. As DNA, the CDR3 is TGTGCCAGCAGCAGAAGCGGGGGGGCTTCGAGAGAGACCCAGTACTTC. The V and J genes are TRBV28 and TRBJ2-5, with 10 bases that match TRBD2. Germline CDR1 reads MDHEN; CDR2 reads SYDVKM. Trimming at V came to 6 bases and at J to 4 bases, leaving 11 bases not matched to a gene. The CDR3 totals 16 residues.

This clone occurred a few times. CDR3 residues: CASSTAGPNLEQFF. The CDR3 DNA reads TGCGCCAGCAGCACGGCGGGACCTAACCTTGAGCAGTTCTTC. V gene TRBV5-1 combines with J gene TRBJ2-1, with D tentatively TRBD2 (6 bases). Germline loops: CDR1 SGHRS, CDR2 YFSETQ. This CDR3 is built from 14 residues. Deletions cut 4 bases from V and 9 bases from J, with 17 bases between.

This clone was picked up a small number of times. The genes are TRBV5-6 and TRBJ2-5; TRBD1 aligns across 10 bases. This CDR3 spans 14 amino acids. V was pared by 4 bases and J by 4 bases, with 4 bases of the junction left unmatched. Per germline, CDR1 SGHDT and CDR2 YYEEEE. CDR3 residues: CASSGRDRGETQYF. CDR3 DNA sequence: TGTGCCAGCAGCGGTCGGGACAGGGGAGAGACCCAGTACTTC.

J is TRBJ2-5 and V is TRBV7-2, with 10 bases lining up with TRBD2. The CDR3 is 15 amino acids. Germline assignment: CDR1 SGHTA and CDR2 FQGNSA. Trimming cost V 4 bases and J 2 bases; bases outside gene matches: 4. The CDR3 here is CASSSQTSGQETQYF. DNA of the CDR3: TGTGCCAGCAGCTCGCAGACTAGCGGGCAAGAGACCCAGTACTTC.

The chain has TRBV7-8 and TRBJ2-7; the D gene is possibly TRBD2 (7 bases). V was trimmed by 3 bases and J by 0 bases, leaving 12 bases between them. The CDR3 spans 15 residues. The germline gives CDR1 SGHVS, CDR2 FQNEAQ. The CDR3 loop reads CASSLGGPRSYEQYF. The CDR3, as DNA: TGTGCCAGCAGCTTGGGGGGGCCCCGCTCCTACGAGCAGTACTTC.

This clone was found a few times. This chain joins TRBV5-4 and TRBJ2-5; 8 bases map to TRBD1. The CDR3 is made up of 14 amino acids. The germline V gene encodes CDR1 SGHNT and CDR2 YYREEE (reference sequence). The junction had 4 bases not matched to a gene; V was cut back by 4 bases and J by 2 bases. CDR3 amino acids: CASSGQGLQETQYF. In nucleotides, the CDR3 is TGTGCCAGCAGCGGACAGGGCTTACAAGAGACCCAGTACTTC.

This chain uses TRBV27 with TRBJ1-6, with 12 bases lining up with TRBD1. Germline V gives CDR1 MNHEY, CDR2 SMNVEV (reference sequence). After removal of 2 bases from V and 11 bases from J, the junction contained 4 bases not matched to a gene. This CDR3 has 15 residues. In DNA, the CDR3 is TGTGCCAGCAGTTTAGGGACAGGGGGCTCGGCACCCCTCCACTTT. This gives the protein CASSLGTGGSAPLHF.